One sample yielded the 19 T cell receptor beta chains listed below, sequenced in a study of patients and donors after allogeneic stem cell transplantation. TCRdb analysed the RT-PCR reads with MiXCR anew, one entry per CDR3 protein. This sample carries over 130,000 distinct CDR3 sequences, about two fifths of them seen once, and the ten largest clones take around half. Specimen: blood, either unsorted or a sorted T cell fraction (not recorded which). The receptors shown here come from a human donor who was either an allogeneic HSCT recipient or a stem cell or donor lymphocyte infusion donor (not recorded which). It is not recorded whose cells these are; they may come from a transplant donor.

This clonotype was seen once. This rearrangement joins TRBV6-6 to TRBJ2-1; 8 nucleotides agree with TRBD1. Germline V gene lookup returns CDR1 MNHNY and CDR2 SVGAGI (reference sequence). Losses at the gene ends were 7 bases for V and 3 bases for J; bases not matched to a gene: 8. This CDR3 is built from 15 residues. The CDR3 DNA reads as TGTGCCAGCACCAAGGGACAGGAGAACTACAATGAGCAGTTCTTC. It encodes CASTKGQENYNEQFF.

V is TRBV20-1 and J is TRBJ1-5; the D gene is possibly TRBD1 (5 bases). Germline V gene sequence: CDR1 DFQATT, CDR2 SNEGSKA (reference sequence). The CDR3 sequence is 14 residues long. The CDR3 region has the DNA TGCGGGACCCCTTTAAAAGGGCTCAATCAGCCCCAGCATTTT. Amino acids: CGTPLKGLNQPQHF.

The chain couples TRBV7-8 to TRBJ2-2; weak D call: TRBD1 (5 bases). This CDR3 has 15 amino acids. Germline V lookup: CDR1 SGHVS, CDR2 FQNEAQ. Trimming cost V 5 bases and J 7 bases, with 17 bases left between them. The CDR3 spells CASSPRQKLGGELFF. CDR3 in DNA: TGTGCCAGCAGCCCGCGACAGAAATTGGGCGGGGAGCTGTTTTTT.

The rearrangement links TRBV6-2 or TRBV6-3 to TRBJ2-6, with D possibly being TRBD2 (6 bases). CDR1 MNHEY and CDR2 SVGEGT come from the germline V gene. V lost 2 bases and J 1 base, leaving 12 bases between the germline ends. There are 17 residues in the CDR3. This CDR3 is CASSYPPGRSGANVLTF. DNA for the CDR3: TGTGCCAGCAGTTACCCTCCGGGGAGGTCTGGGGCCAACGTCCTGACTTTC.

There are a few counts of this clonotype. This chain joins TRBV6-6 and TRBJ1-2; D possibly corresponds to TRBD1 (6 bases). Germline V gene sequence: CDR1 MNHNY, CDR2 SVGAGI (reference sequence). V lost 3 bases to trimming and J lost 10 bases, with 18 bases between them. The CDR3 runs to 14 residues. CDR3 nucleotides: TGTGCCAGCAGTTATCCCCTACAGGGCCGGGACTACACCTTC. Translating it yields CASSYPLQGRDYTF.

The rearrangement uses TRBV7-9 and TRBJ2-5, with D possibly matching TRBD2 (6 bases). Germline values: CDR1 SEHNR, CDR2 FQNEAQ (reference sequence). CDR3 length equals 14 residues. The germline V and J ends were trimmed by 3 bases and 2 bases, with 10 bases remaining between them. DNA for the CDR3: TGTGCCAGCAGCTTCCTGGGACTGCAAGAGACCCAGTACTTC. This translates into CASSFLGLQETQYF.

The chain is built from TRBV4-2 and TRBJ2-7; D not resolved. CDR1 LGHNA and CDR2 YNFKEQ come from the germline V gene. This CDR3 is 12 amino acids long. V shed 1 base and J shed 5 bases, with 6 bases lying between them. The CDR3 loop is CASSQGFDEQYF. DNA for the CDR3: TGTGCCAGCAGCCAAGGTTTTGACGAGCAGTACTTC.

Details on this clonotype: One junction end disagrees with the germline gene, perhaps due to a read error. The chain links TRBV7-2 to TRBJ1-6, with D uncertain. The germline V gene has CDR1 SGHTA and CDR2 FQGNSA. This CDR3 spans 15 amino acids. The CDR3 sequence: CASSPGSSYNSPLHF. The CDR3 nucleotides are TGTGCCAGCAGCCCCGGAAGCTCCTATAATTCACCCCTCCATTTT.

The chain uses TRBV5-6 and TRBJ2-2; D is ambiguous. V lost 6 bases to trimming and J lost 2 bases, with 17 bases between them. Germline CDR1 and CDR2: SGHDT and YYEEEE. There are 16 residues in the CDR3. CDR3 coding DNA: TGTGCCAGCACCCTTGGGGTCTGGGAAAACACCGGGGAGCTGTTTTTT. Protein: CASTLGVWENTGELFF. Supplemented by reference TRBV5-6 and TRBJ2-2, the full variable domain reads DAGVTQSPTHLIKTRGQQVTLRCSPKSGHDTVSWYQQALGQGPQFIFQYYEEEERQRGNFPDRFSGHQFPNYSSELNVNALLLGDSALYLCASTLGVWENTGELFFGEGSRLTVL.

To note about this clonotype: Being one base from a much bigger clone, this may be a read error. The conserved phenylalanine or tryptophan is not found at the CDR3 terminus, so this likely reflects a read error. The J gene is TRBJ2-3, the V gene TRBV3-1, with 10 bases that match TRBD2. V lost 5 bases, J lost 2 bases, and 7 bases stayed unmatched. CDR1 and CDR2 from the germline V gene are LGHDT and YNNKEL (reference sequence). There are 16 residues in the CDR3. DNA for the CDR3: TGTGCCAGCAGCTCCCCCCTAGCGGGGGACACAGATACGCAGTATTTG. Protein: CASSSPLAGDTDTQYL.

This chain connects TRBV7-2 to TRBJ2-1; no clear D. The CDR3 length is 13 residues. Trimming pared 0 bases from V and 8 bases from J, leaving 8 bases between. CDR1 SGHTA and CDR2 FQGNSA come from the germline V gene. CDR3 sequence: CASSLAPYHEQFF. CDR3 DNA sequence: TGTGCCAGCAGCTTAGCGCCGTACCATGAGCAGTTCTTC.

This clonotype was seen just once. The chain links TRBV20-1 to TRBJ2-1; TRBD2 is a possible D gene (5 bases). CDR1 and CDR2 (germline): DFQATT, SNEGSKA (reference sequence). Between the trimmed V and J ends, which lost 0 bases and 2 bases, there was a span of 14 bases. The CDR3 covers 16 residues. This CDR3 is CSARDPPQTTYNEQFF. For the CDR3, the DNA is TGCAGTGCTAGAGATCCTCCACAGACTACCTACAATGAGCAGTTCTTC.

This CDR3 reads CASSFGLRAQYF. The DNA for the CDR3 is TGTGCCAGCAGTTTTGGGCTTAGAGCGCAGTATTTT. The genes are TRBV12-3 or TRBV12-4 and TRBJ2-3; D uncertain. V was clipped by 3 bases and J by 10 bases, with 11 bases between them. This CDR3 has 12 residues.

The chain couples TRBV4-3 to TRBJ1-1; D ambiguous. Germline V gene sequence: CDR1 LGHNA, CDR2 YSLEER. This CDR3 is 15 amino acids long. Trimming pared 0 bases from V and 2 bases from J, leaving 10 bases between. CDR3 amino acids: CASSQDRLKNTEAFF. The CDR3 nucleotides read TGCGCCAGCAGCCAAGATAGGCTTAAAAACACTGAAGCTTTCTTT.

This clonotype was counted a single time. The V and J genes are TRBV6-2 or TRBV6-3 and TRBJ2-1, with 10 nucleotides matching TRBD2. CDR3 length: 18 amino acids. The V gene end was trimmed by 0 bases and the J gene end by 0 bases; junction bases not matched to a gene: 5. The germline V gene has CDR1 MNHEY and CDR2 SVGEGT. The CDR3 reads CASSYSTLAGDSYNEQFF. CDR3 in DNA: TGTGCCAGCAGTTACTCTACCCTAGCGGGAGACTCCTACAATGAGCAGTTCTTC.

V usage is TRBV6-5 and J usage is TRBJ1-1; tentatively, D is TRBD1 (5 bases). Trimming shortened V by 6 bases and J by 0 bases, and 14 bases separated the two germline ends. Germline V gene sequence: CDR1 MNHEY, CDR2 SVGAGI. The CDR3 spans 15 residues. The CDR3 is CASSRWIGVNTEAFF. Here the CDR3 DNA reads TGTGCCAGCAGCCGTTGGATAGGGGTGAACACTGAAGCTTTCTTT.

The chain couples TRBV12-3 or TRBV12-4 to TRBJ1-2, with 8 bases lining up with TRBD1. V lost 2 bases, J lost 3 bases, and 5 bases stayed unmatched. This CDR3 region has 15 residues. CDR3 protein: CASSLQGADYYGYTF. CDR3 nucleotide sequence: TGTGCCAGCAGTTTACAGGGGGCTGACTACTATGGCTACACCTTC.

The chain uses TRBV10-3 and TRBJ2-5; D ambiguous. Between the trimmed V and J ends, which lost 4 bases and 3 bases, there was a span of 9 bases. Germline CDR1 reads ENHRY; CDR2 reads SYGVKD. The CDR3 length is 13 residues. For the CDR3, the DNA is TGTGCCATCAGTGCCCCGGCAGAAGAGACCCAGTACTTC. Translated: CAISAPAEETQYF.

V is TRBV29-1 and J is TRBJ2-3; no reliable D call. CDR1 is SQVTM and CDR2 is ANQGSEA in the germline V gene. The CDR3 extends over 13 amino acids. The ends were cut back, 3 bases at V and 5 bases at J, with 12 bases in the middle. This CDR3 is CSVDISLGDTQYF. Here the CDR3 DNA reads TGCAGCGTTGACATCAGCCTGGGAGATACGCAGTATTTT.